This passage covers 23 T cell receptor beta chains from one sample sequenced in a study of T cell repertoires in cytomegalovirus infection. These receptors' targets are unknown. Via MiXCR, TCRdb re-called the reads, giving one row per CDR3 protein. The sample consists of about 890,000 distinct CDR3 sequences, roughly 31% of them appearing once. The source was cultured CD8+ T cells from PBMCs, collected from culture after CMV antigen stimulation. These receptor sequences come from a human donor in good health (CMV status not recorded). Some clones in this sample may be carry-over from other donors' samples.

The V and J genes are TRBV5-6 and TRBJ2-7; TRBD2 matches at 10 bases. The CDR3 has 17 residues. The ends lost 0 bases at V and 0 bases at J; junction bases unmatched: 6. The germline V gene encodes CDR1 SGHDT and CDR2 YYEEEE. CDR3: CASSLELAGSFSYEQYF. The CDR3 DNA follows: TGTGCCAGCAGCTTGGAACTAGCGGGGTCCTTCTCCTACGAGCAGTACTTC.

This clonotype was recorded many times. The CDR3 sequence is CASSLDLRGPDTQYF. CDR3 nucleotide sequence: TGTGCCAGCAGCTTAGATTTACGGGGCCCAGATACGCAGTATTTT. The chain recombines TRBV7-2 with TRBJ2-3, with D perhaps assigned TRBD1 or TRBD2 (5 bases each). Germline lookup yields CDR1 SGHTA and CDR2 FQGNSA. CDR3 length equals 15 residues. Trimming removed 1 base at V and 4 bases at J, with 12 bases between.

Only a few counts were recorded for this clonotype. This chain links TRBV24-1 with TRBJ2-3, with 8 bases fitting TRBD2. This CDR3 is built from 19 residues. The V segment lost 2 bases and the J segment 1 base; nucleotides outside the gene matches: 13. Per germline, CDR1 KGHDR and CDR2 SFDVKD. The CDR3 DNA is TGTGCCACCAGTGATTACTCGTACGGCTCAGCGGGGGGCACAGATACGCAGTATTTT. It encodes CATSDYSYGSAGGTDTQYF.

This clonotype has just a few counts. The rearrangement joins TRBV10-2 to TRBJ1-1; no clear D gene. V lost 5 bases and J 6 bases, leaving 13 bases between the germline ends. CDR1 is WSHSY, CDR2 SAAADI, per germline. The CDR3 sequence is 13 residues long. CDR3 in DNA: TGCGCCAGCAGTCTTGCGGCCGGTGCTGAAGCTTTCTTT. Its protein is CASSLAAGAEAFF.

The genes are TRBV11-1 and TRBJ1-2; TRBD1 aligns across 7 bases. Germline V gene sequence: CDR1 SGHAT, CDR2 FQDESV (reference sequence). The junction had 11 bases not matched to a gene; V was cut back by 5 bases and J by 5 bases. This CDR3 has 15 amino acids. The CDR3 coding sequence is TGTGCCAGCAGCCGACCCGCCGACAGGGCATATGGCTACACCTTC. This gives the protein CASSRPADRAYGYTF.

This clonotype has only a few counts. The chain recombines TRBV7-9 with TRBJ2-5; D possibly corresponds to TRBD1 (6 bases). The CDR3 totals 15 residues. Trimming cost V 5 bases and J 5 bases, with 18 bases left between them. Germline V lookup: CDR1 SEHNR, CDR2 FQNEAQ (reference sequence). The CDR3 loop is CASSLRQVLGETQYF. In nucleotides, the CDR3 is TGTGCCAGCAGCCTCAGACAGGTTCTGGGGGAGACCCAGTACTTC.

V usage is TRBV2 and J usage is TRBJ1-3; 8 bases align to TRBD1. The V segment lost 7 bases and the J segment 4 bases; nucleotides outside the gene matches: 6. The length of the CDR3 is 14 residues. CDR1 and CDR2 from the germline V gene are SNHLY and FYNNEI. CDR3 in DNA: TGTGCCAGCATCCACCGGGACAGGGGAAACACCATATATTTT. Translating gives CASIHRDRGNTIYF.

This clonotype was recorded a few times. The rearrangement joins TRBV4-2 to TRBJ2-1, with 10 positions matching TRBD2. Germline CDR1 and CDR2: LGHNA and YNFKEQ. V shed 4 bases and J 2 bases; nucleotides not matched to a gene: 5. The CDR3 length is 16 residues. The CDR3 sequence is CASSPQRGGPYNEQFF. The DNA of the CDR3 is TGTGCCAGCAGCCCTCAGCGGGGGGGCCCCTACAATGAGCAGTTCTTC.

This clonotype was detected ten times or more. CDR3 residues: CASSLGVSGGTDTQYF. DNA of the CDR3: TGTGCCAGCAGCTTAGGGGTTAGCGGGGGCACAGATACGCAGTATTTT. The V call is TRBV7-8, the J call TRBJ2-3; 8 bases line up with TRBD2. The V and J ends lost 1 base and 1 base, in that order; junction bases with no gene match: 4. This CDR3 contains 16 residues. The germline gives CDR1 SGHVS, CDR2 FQNEAQ.

This clonotype has a handful of counts. The chain is built from TRBV6-1 and TRBJ2-7; tentatively, D is TRBD2 (5 bases). Germline V gene lookup returns CDR1 MNHNS and CDR2 SASEGT. The V and J ends lost 2 bases and 7 bases respectively, with 12 bases between them. CDR3 length equals 13 residues. Here the CDR3 reads CASSETVRGEQYF. As DNA, the CDR3 is TGTGCCAGCAGTGAAACGGTCAGAGGGGAGCAGTACTTC.

The chain joins TRBV6-1 to TRBJ2-3, with 10 bases aligning to TRBD2. V trimming: 4 bases; J trimming: 2 bases; junction bases outside the gene matches: 9. CDR1 is MNHNS, CDR2 SASEGT, per germline. The CDR3 has 17 residues. Here the CDR3 reads CASSVGLAGETTDTQYF. DNA for the CDR3: TGTGCCAGCAGTGTGGGGCTAGCGGGGGAGACCACAGATACGCAGTATTTT.

The V call is TRBV29-1, the J call TRBJ2-3, with a tentative D call TRBD2 (6 bases). CDR1 is SQVTM and CDR2 is ANQGSEA in the germline V gene. V shed 0 bases and J shed 4 bases, with 14 bases lying between them. The CDR3 spans 15 residues. This CDR3 reads CSVEDFRGEPDTQYF. The DNA for the CDR3 is TGCAGCGTTGAAGATTTCCGCGGGGAACCAGATACGCAGTATTTT.

The chain employs TRBV10-3 and TRBJ1-1; 9 positions agree with TRBD1. This CDR3 contains 14 residues. Germline V gene sequence: CDR1 ENHRY, CDR2 SYGVKD. With V trimmed by 6 bases and J by 1 base, 3 bases remained unmatched. Here the CDR3 reads CAIRGTGKNTEAFF. The CDR3 region has the DNA TGTGCCATCAGGGGGACAGGGAAGAACACTGAAGCTTTCTTT.

The chain recombines TRBV7-9 with TRBJ1-1; the D is unclear. The CDR3 spans 11 residues. Germline-derived CDR1 and CDR2 are SEHNR and FQNEAQ (reference sequence). Trimming removed 7 bases from V and 3 bases from J, with 6 bases in between. CDR3 amino acids: CASTPYTEAFF. CDR3 in DNA: TGTGCCAGCACCCCATACACTGAAGCTTTCTTT.

The CDR3 loop reads CSADSPNTGELFF. DNA for the CDR3: TGCAGCGCTGACAGCCCAAACACCGGGGAGCTGTTTTTT. The J gene is TRBJ2-2, the V gene TRBV29-1, with D tentatively TRBD1 (5 bases). The CDR3 is 13 residues long. Per germline, CDR1 SQVTM and CDR2 ANQGSEA. Deletions cut 7 bases from V and 2 bases from J, with 11 bases between.

This clonotype turned up a few times. The J gene is TRBJ1-1, the V gene TRBV2; maybe TRBD1 (6 bases). Germline CDR1 reads SNHLY; CDR2 reads FYNNEI. The V gene lost 7 bases and the J gene lost 1 base, with 19 bases spanning the gap. CDR3 length equals 16 residues. CDR3 sequence reads: CASTRGQGRGNTEAFF. CDR3 nucleotide sequence: TGTGCCAGCACCCGGGGGCAGGGCAGGGGGAACACTGAAGCTTTCTTT.

The rearrangement uses TRBV27 and TRBJ2-1, with 7 bases that match TRBD2. This CDR3 region has 17 residues. V shed 4 bases and J 4 bases; nucleotides not matched to a gene: 13. CDR1 MNHEY and CDR2 SMNVEV come from the germline V gene (reference sequence). For the CDR3, the DNA is TGTGCCAGCAGTTCCCAGACTAGCAATCCTCTATACAATGAGCAGTTCTTC. This translates into CASSSQTSNPLYNEQFF.

This chain links TRBV14 with TRBJ2-5; 7 bases are a match to TRBD1. The germline V gene encodes CDR1 SGHDN and CDR2 FVKESK. The CDR3 extends over 15 amino acids. With V trimmed by 0 bases and J by 1 base, 2 bases remained unmatched. Here the CDR3 reads CASSQDWDSQETQYF. The DNA of the CDR3 is TGTGCCAGCAGCCAAGACTGGGACAGCCAAGAGACCCAGTACTTC.

The genes are TRBV5-4 and TRBJ2-4; tentative D call: TRBD1 (6 bases). V was clipped by 4 bases and J by 0 bases, with 23 bases between them. The germline V gene has CDR1 SGHNT and CDR2 YYREEE (reference sequence). The CDR3 loop spans 19 amino acids. DNA for the CDR3: TGTGCCAGCAGCGTCCGACAGGAGACCGAGCTACTAGCCAAAAACATTCAGTACTTC. Translation gives CASSVRQETELLAKNIQYF. Supplemented by reference TRBV5-4 and TRBJ2-4, the full variable domain reads ETGVTQSPTHLIKTRGQQVTLRCSSQSGHNTVSWYQQALGQGPQFIFQYYREEENGRGNFPPRFSGLQFPNYSSELNVNALELDDSALYLCASSVRQETELLAKNIQYFGAGTRLSVL.

This clonotype came up many times. The V gene is TRBV7-2, the J gene TRBJ2-1; tentatively, D is TRBD2 (6 bases). The germline V and J ends were trimmed by 1 base and 8 bases, with 18 bases remaining between them. The CDR3 consists of 16 residues. The germline CDR1 and CDR2 sequences are SGHTA and FQGNSA. The CDR3 reads CASSLGRAAMVDEQFF. DNA of the CDR3: TGTGCCAGCAGCTTAGGGAGGGCGGCTATGGTAGATGAGCAGTTCTTC.

Remarks on this clonotype: A much larger clone is a single base away; this may be a read error. The V and J genes are TRBV7-2 and TRBJ2-2, with 11 bases lining up with TRBD2. This CDR3 is 15 amino acids long. V gave up 5 bases and J gave up 7 bases; unmatched junction bases: 6. Looked up from germline, CDR1 is SGHTA and CDR2 is FQGNSA. CDR3 nucleotide sequence: TGTGCCAGCAGCCAGGGACTAGCGGCGATCGGGGAGCTGTTTTTT. Its translation: CASSQGLAAIGELFF.

This clonotype has a handful of counts. The chain joins TRBV6-2 or TRBV6-3 to TRBJ2-5; D perhaps matches TRBD1 (6 bases). The CDR3 consists of 16 residues. Germline CDR1 reads MNHEY; CDR2 reads SVGEGT. Trimming stripped 3 bases from V and 1 base from J, with 15 bases between. In nucleotides, the CDR3 is TGTGCCAGCAGTTATAGTGGACAGAGGATCCAAGAGACCCAGTACTTC. This encodes CASSYSGQRIQETQYF.

This clonotype was picked up a small number of times. This chain joins TRBV27 and TRBJ1-2, with D perhaps TRBD1 (5 bases). Trimming removed 8 bases from V and 6 bases from J, with 13 bases in between. Germline V CDR1 and CDR2: MNHEY, SMNVEV (reference sequence). This CDR3 region has 12 residues. The CDR3, as DNA: TGTGCCAGCGGATCATTCAGGGATGGCTACACCTTC. This translates into CASGSFRDGYTF.